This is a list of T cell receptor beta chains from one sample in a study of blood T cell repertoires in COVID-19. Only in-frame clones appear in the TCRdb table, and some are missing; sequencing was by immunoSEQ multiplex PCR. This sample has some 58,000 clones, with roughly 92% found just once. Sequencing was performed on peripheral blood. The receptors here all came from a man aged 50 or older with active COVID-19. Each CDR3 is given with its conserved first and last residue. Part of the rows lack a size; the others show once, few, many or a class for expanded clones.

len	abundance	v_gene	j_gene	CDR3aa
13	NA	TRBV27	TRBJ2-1	CASTAGGRHEQFF
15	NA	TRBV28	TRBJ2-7	CASSSGQGVAYEQYF
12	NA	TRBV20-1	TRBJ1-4	CSASADSVELFF
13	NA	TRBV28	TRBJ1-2	CASSFQVSYGYTF
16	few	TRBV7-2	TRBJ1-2	CASSLVGWAPNYGYTF
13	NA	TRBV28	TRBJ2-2	CASRTGGTGELFF
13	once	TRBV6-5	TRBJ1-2	CAFSAQLNYGYTF
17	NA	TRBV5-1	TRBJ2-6	CASSLTGGASGANVLTF
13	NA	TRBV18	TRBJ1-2	CASSARDFYGYTF
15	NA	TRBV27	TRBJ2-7	CASSKTPVATREQYF
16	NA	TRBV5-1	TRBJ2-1	CASSLANGQGGNEQFF
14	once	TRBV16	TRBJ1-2	CASSQSGAGSGYTF
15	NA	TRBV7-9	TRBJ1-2	CASSLGQGGRYGYTF
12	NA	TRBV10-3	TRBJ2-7	CASRPETMGQYF
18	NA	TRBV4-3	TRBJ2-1	CASSHAGTSGGVDNEQFF
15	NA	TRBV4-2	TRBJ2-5	CASSPGTGRSETQYF
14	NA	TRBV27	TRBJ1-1	CASSLDRRSDEAFF
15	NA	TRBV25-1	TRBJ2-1	CASSESGGGNNEQFF
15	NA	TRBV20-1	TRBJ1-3	CSASSQGASGNTIYF
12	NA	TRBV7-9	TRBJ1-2	CASSLDGYGYTF
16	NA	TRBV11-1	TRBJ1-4	CASSLGTWQANEKLFF
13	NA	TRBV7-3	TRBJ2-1	CASSDALGLEQFF
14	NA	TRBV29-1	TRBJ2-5	CSVLARVSKETQYF
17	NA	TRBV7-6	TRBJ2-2	CASSYRLAGGPGGELFF
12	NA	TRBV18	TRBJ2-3	CASSTGLDTQYF
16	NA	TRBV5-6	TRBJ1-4	CASSPRGGGTNEKLFF
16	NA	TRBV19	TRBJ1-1	CASSIKGAGMNTEAFF